These T cell receptor beta chains were read from a single sample in a study of CD8 T cells in Susac syndrome. MiXCR, applied by TCRdb to the immunoSEQ multiplex PCR reads, yields one record per CDR3 protein. The sample shows more than 150,000 distinct CDR3 sequences, 95% of them seen only once. Source material: CD4+ T cells from PBMCs. The receptor source for this set is a human donor with Susac syndrome. Each CDR3 is given with its conserved first and last residue. The order of the fields is J gene, V gene, CDR3 protein.

>TRBJ2-1|TRBV6-6
CASSYASGRNEQFF
>TRBJ1-1|TRBV6-1
CASSTTRRSIGNTEAFF
>TRBJ1-1|TRBV3-1
CASSQDRVEAFF
>TRBJ2-2|TRBV18
CASSPSAGANTGELFF
>TRBJ1-2|TRBV5-4
CASSFWGTYGYTF
>TRBJ2-3|TRBV9
CASSAQLLGDTQYF
>TRBJ1-5|TRBV2
CASKRTGDQPQHF
>TRBJ2-7|TRBV5-4
CASSLEVRGEPYEQYF
>TRBJ1-5|TRBV12-3/TRBV12-4
CASSLGQGAGQPQHF
>TRBJ1-1|TRBV28
CASSPGPMNTEAFF
>TRBJ2-5|TRBV4-1
CASSLNRGETQYF
>TRBJ2-1|TRBV20-1
CSAPGGTSSYNEQFF
>TRBJ2-1|TRBV20-1
CRCRGGNEQFF